This T cell receptor (beta chain) was profiled in a study of beta chain features in type 1 diabetes. General observations from the study: Among type 1 diabetes patients, VDJ junctions had fewer insertions and more deletions. TCRB CDR3s from Type 1 diabetes patients were moderately but significantly shorter in all four CD4+ subsets. Naive, central memory and regulatory TCRB repertoires appeared more similar among patients than healthy donors.

This clone showed up just a few times. Its antigen is currently unknown. TCRB transcripts that were expressed got sequenced, as all of the isolated RNA had been reverse transcribed. Sequencing used immunoSEQ multiplex PCR; TCRdb keeps in-frame clones, though not all of them. The data contain a few hundred thousand clones, 16% of them singletons. Between the trimmed V and J ends, which lost 6 bases and 3 bases, there was a span of 9 bases. The germline V gene has CDR1 SQVTM and CDR2 ANQGSEA. The CDR3 loop spans 11 amino acids. This sequence joins TRBV29-1 and TRBJ2-7; D is possibly TRBD1 (6 bases). The sequence was obtained from a man younger than 40 with type 1 diabetes. Sequences were obtained from naive CD4+ T cells from blood. CDR3 in DNA: TGCAGCGTCAGACAGGACTACGAGCAGTACTTC. It specifies CSVRQDYEQYF.